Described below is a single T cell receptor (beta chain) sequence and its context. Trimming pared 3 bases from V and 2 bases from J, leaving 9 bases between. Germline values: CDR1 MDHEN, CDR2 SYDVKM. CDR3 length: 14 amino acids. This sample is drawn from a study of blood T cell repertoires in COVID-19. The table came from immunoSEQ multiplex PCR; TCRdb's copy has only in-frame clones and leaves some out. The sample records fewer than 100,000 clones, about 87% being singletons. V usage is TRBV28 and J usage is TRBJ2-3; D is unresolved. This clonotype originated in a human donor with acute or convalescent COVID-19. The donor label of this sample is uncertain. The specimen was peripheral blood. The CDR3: CASSLGHHTDTQYF. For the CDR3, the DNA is TGTGCCAGCAGTTTGGGCCACCACACAGATACGCAGTATTTT.